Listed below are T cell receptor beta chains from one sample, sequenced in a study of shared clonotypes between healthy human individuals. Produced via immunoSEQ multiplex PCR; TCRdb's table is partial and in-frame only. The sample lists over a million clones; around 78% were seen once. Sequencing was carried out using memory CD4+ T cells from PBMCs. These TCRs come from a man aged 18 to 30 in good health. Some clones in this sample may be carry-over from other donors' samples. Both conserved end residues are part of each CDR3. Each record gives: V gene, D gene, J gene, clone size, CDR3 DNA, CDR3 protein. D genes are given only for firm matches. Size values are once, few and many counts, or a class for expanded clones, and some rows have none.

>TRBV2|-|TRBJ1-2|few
TGTGCCAGCAGTGTTCGATGGGAGGGCTACACCTTC
CASSVRWEGYTF
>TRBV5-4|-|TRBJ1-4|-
TGTGCCAGCAGCCCTGCGGGGGGGCAAAATGAAAAACTGTTTTTT
CASSPAGGQNEKLFF
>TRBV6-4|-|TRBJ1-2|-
TGTGCCAGCAGTGGCAACAGGGTATTAATTAACTATGGCTACACCTTC
CASSGNRVLINYGYTF
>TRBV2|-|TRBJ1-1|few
TGTGCCAGCTTCCGACAAACCCCAACTGAAGCTTTCTTT
CASFRQTPTEAFF
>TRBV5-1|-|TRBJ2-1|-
TGCGCCAGCAGCTTGGAGAGCCCCTCCTACAATGAGCAGTTCTTC
CASSLESPSYNEQFF
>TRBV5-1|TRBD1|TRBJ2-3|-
TGCGCCAGCAGTCTAATGGACAGGGCTAGCACAGATACGCAGTATTTT
CASSLMDRASTDTQYF
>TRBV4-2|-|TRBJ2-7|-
TGTGCCAGCAGCCAAGATATAAGGGGTTACGAGCAGTACTTC
CASSQDIRGYEQYF
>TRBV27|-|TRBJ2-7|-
TGTGCCAGCAGCTTGGGACGGAGCTCCTACGAGCAGTACTTC
CASSLGRSSYEQYF
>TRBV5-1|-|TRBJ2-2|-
TGCGCCAGCAGCTTGGCCGATTCCGGGGAGCTGTTTTTT
CASSLADSGELFF
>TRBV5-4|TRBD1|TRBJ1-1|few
TGTGCCAGCAGCCTCCGGACAGGGAGTATAGCTTTCTTT
CASSLRTGSIAFF
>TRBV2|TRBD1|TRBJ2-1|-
TGTGCCAGCCGCCGGGACAGTAACTACAATGAGCAGTTCTTC
CASRRDSNYNEQFF
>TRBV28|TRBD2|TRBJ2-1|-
TGTGCCAGCAGTTTTGTGTCTAGCGGTGAGCAGTTCTTC
CASSFVSSGEQFF
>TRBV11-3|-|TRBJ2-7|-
TGTGCCAGCAGCTTAGGGCTAGCCTACGAGCAGTACTTC
CASSLGLAYEQYF
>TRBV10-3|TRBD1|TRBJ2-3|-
TGTGCCAACGGACAGGGTGTTACAGATACGCAGTATTTT
CANGQGVTDTQYF
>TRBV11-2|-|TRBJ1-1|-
TGTGCCAGCAGCTTAGGGACAGCTGAAGCTTTCTTT
CASSLGTAEAFF
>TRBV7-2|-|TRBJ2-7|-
TGTGCCAGCAGCCGGGGCCTGACAGGACGGGGAGAGCAGTACTTC
CASSRGLTGRGEQYF